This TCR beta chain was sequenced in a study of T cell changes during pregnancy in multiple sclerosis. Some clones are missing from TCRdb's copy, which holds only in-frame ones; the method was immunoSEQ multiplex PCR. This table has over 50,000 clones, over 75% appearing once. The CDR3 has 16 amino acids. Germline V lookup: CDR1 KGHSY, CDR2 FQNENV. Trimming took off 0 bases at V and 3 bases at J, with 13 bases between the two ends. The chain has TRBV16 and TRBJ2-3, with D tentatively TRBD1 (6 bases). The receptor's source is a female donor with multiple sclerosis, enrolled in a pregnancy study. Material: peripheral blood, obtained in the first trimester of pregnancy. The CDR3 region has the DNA TGTGCCAGCAGCCAATCGCCCGGACAGACTACAGATACGCAGTATTTT. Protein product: CASSQSPGQTTDTQYF.